This T cell receptor (beta chain) emerged from a study of PD-1 blockade in classical Hodgkin lymphoma. Repertoires were generated with immunoSEQ multiplex PCR, while TCRdb's copy carries only in-frame clones and drops some. This sample has 25,000 to 30,000 clones; over 75% occur once, and the top ten carry around 2.5%. Regarding this clone: Its antigen is not known.

Each patient experienced a relapse that followed autologous stem cell transplantation, and brentuximab vedotin exposure varied. Classifying best responses yielded complete response, partial response or progressive disease. Study-level results: With CD4+ cells, TCR diversity rose significantly by C4D1, but not with CD8+ cells. Some patients began nivolumab under 1 year after ASCT. These patients were excluded from later analyses.

This CDR3 is 16 amino acids long. With 6 bases removed from V and 3 bases from J, the gap between germline ends came to 17 bases. CDR1 SGHVS and CDR2 FNYEAQ come from the germline V gene. The genes are TRBV7-6 and TRBJ2-2; perhaps TRBD2 as D (6 bases). The source was peripheral blood mononuclear cells (PBMCs), collected at baseline. The receptor was derived from a human donor with classical Hodgkin lymphoma. CDR3: CASSLTGTPYTGELFF. Written as DNA, the CDR3 is TGTGCCAGCAGTCTAACCGGGACTCCTTACACCGGGGAGCTGTTTTTT.